The next 8 T cell receptor beta chains were all read from a single sample in a study of blood T cell repertoires in COVID-19. Profiling relied on immunoSEQ multiplex PCR, and the TCRdb table lists in-frame clones only, not all of them. The sample carries 97,000 or so clones, approximately 86% recorded once. The sample consisted of peripheral blood. Receptor source: a woman aged 45-60 years with COVID-19, enrolled during active disease.

The CDR3 coding sequence is TGTGCCAGCAGCTCGGGACAGTACACAGATACGCAGTATTTT. The encoded protein is CASSSGQYTDTQYF. The chain couples TRBV7-9 to TRBJ2-3, with 7 positions matching TRBD1. Unmatched junction bases numbered 3, after V lost 4 bases and J lost 2 bases. There are 14 residues in the CDR3. CDR1 SEHNR and CDR2 FQNEAQ come from the germline V gene (reference sequence).

The gene calls are TRBV19 and TRBJ2-5, with unresolved D. CDR3 length: 14 amino acids. V lost 1 base and J 5 bases, leaving 11 bases between the germline ends. CDR1 and CDR2 from the germline V gene are LNHDA and SQIVND (reference sequence). This chain's CDR3 is CASSIVGLLETQYF. The CDR3 DNA reads as TGTGCCAGTAGTATAGTTGGGCTGCTGGAGACCCAGTACTTC.

V usage is TRBV6-5 and J usage is TRBJ1-1; D may be TRBD1 (6 bases). The germline CDR1 and CDR2 sequences are MNHEY and SVGAGI. CDR3 length: 16 amino acids. With 0 bases removed from V and 2 bases from J, the gap between germline ends came to 13 bases. The CDR3 loop reads CASSYSIMGQNTEAFF. CDR3 DNA sequence: TGTGCCAGCAGTTACTCGATTATGGGACAAAACACTGAAGCTTTCTTT.

This chain connects TRBV30 to TRBJ2-3; D may be TRBD2 (7 bases). The germline gives CDR1 GTSNPN, CDR2 SVGIG (reference sequence). The ends were cut back, 0 bases at V and 3 bases at J, with 13 bases in the middle. The CDR3 is 15 amino acids. The CDR3 reads CAWSVLGGQTDTQYF. CDR3 sequence (DNA): TGTGCCTGGAGTGTACTGGGGGGGCAAACAGATACGCAGTATTTT.

The chain carries TRBV5-1 and TRBJ2-5, with a weak D call TRBD1 (6 bases). Per the germline V gene, CDR1 is SGHRS and CDR2 is YFSETQ. The CDR3 has 13 residues. Trimming took 1 base from V and 5 from J, leaving 9 bases between them. The CDR3 region is CASSLNRAETQYF. CDR3 sequence (DNA): TGCGCCAGCAGCTTGAACAGGGCCGAGACCCAGTACTTC.

The rearrangement links TRBV11-2 to TRBJ1-1, with TRBD1 matching 8 bases. Trimming removed 6 bases from V and 3 bases from J; junction bases left unmatched: 12. This CDR3 region has 16 residues. CDR1 is SGHAT and CDR2 is FQNNGV in the germline V gene. CDR3 loop: CASRTLLDRADTEAFF. CDR3 coding DNA: TGTGCCAGCAGGACTCTCCTGGACAGGGCAGACACTGAAGCTTTCTTT.

J is TRBJ2-1 and V is TRBV13; 7 bases line up with TRBD2. The CDR3 spans 16 residues. Looked up from germline, CDR1 is PRHDT and CDR2 is FYEKMQ (reference sequence). The J segment lost 2 bases and the V segment lost 6 bases, leaving 10 bases of the junction unmatched. The CDR3 coding sequence is TGTGCCAGCAGAAACCTTGAGAGCGGGGCCTACAATGAGCAGTTCTTC. Amino acids: CASRNLESGAYNEQFF.

CDR3: CATSGPSGANVLTF. The CDR3 nucleotides are TGTGCCACCAGCGGGCCCTCTGGGGCCAACGTCCTGACTTTC. This chain joins TRBV15 and TRBJ2-6; no definite D call. Germline CDR1 LNHNV, CDR2 YYDKDF (reference sequence). The length of the CDR3 is 14 residues. The V and J ends lost 5 bases and 0 bases respectively, with 5 bases between them.